This TCR beta chain came from a study of CD8 T cell repertoires and HIV-1 epitope variants. Study background: Controls included no peptide, Ebola AY9 epitope, and a CMV, EBV, flu pool. Epitopes were three Gag families plus Nef HW9 and YT9. Enriched T cells were co-cultured with equal autologous T cell-negative cells.

CDR1 MDHEN and CDR2 SYDVKM come from the germline V gene. The CDR3 covers 14 residues. V was shortened by 5 bases and J by 7 bases, with 12 bases between the two germline ends. Here immunoSEQ multiplex PCR was the method, and the copy in TCRdb shows in-frame clones only, minus some. The data show more than 85,000 clones, over 70% seen once. This clone has a single count. Its specificity is unknown. Study-level results: Some ten antigen-specific TCR beta clonotypes were found; 5 to 7 seemed cross-reactive to variants.

The chain is built from TRBV28 and TRBJ1-6; D possibly corresponds to TRBD1 (5 bases). The sequence came from a male donor with HIV. Sequenced: uncultured baseline CD8+ T cells from peripheral blood mononuclear cells (PBMCs). Here the CDR3 reads CASSIRGGNSPLHF. CDR3 in DNA: TGTGCCAGCAGTATCCGGGGCGGGAATTCACCCCTCCACTTT.